These 10 T cell receptor beta chains share one sample of origin, sequenced in a study of T cell changes during pregnancy in multiple sclerosis. Repertoires were generated with immunoSEQ multiplex PCR, while TCRdb's copy carries only in-frame clones and drops some. The profile shows approximately 71,000 clones, over 85% of them singletons. Sample: peripheral blood, taken in the second trimester of pregnancy. The receptors come from a female donor with multiple sclerosis, enrolled in a pregnancy study.

The rearrangement joins TRBV9 to TRBJ1-2; D remains unclear. This CDR3 region has 15 residues. Per the germline V gene, CDR1 is SGDLS and CDR2 is YYNGEE. Trimming left V 0 bases short and J 5 bases short, with 14 bases between. The DNA for the CDR3 is TGTGCCAGCAGCGTAGAGGCAGGCGGCGGGTATGGCTACACCTTC. Translated, it gives CASSVEAGGGYGYTF.

The J gene is TRBJ1-5, the V gene TRBV6-1, with D maybe TRBD1 (6 bases). The length of the CDR3 is 14 residues. V gave up 8 bases and J gave up 3 bases, with 14 bases separating them. From germline, CDR1 is MNHNS and CDR2 SASEGT. CDR3 DNA: TGTGCCAGCTGGCGTCAGGGGTACAATCAGCCCCAGCATTTT. Residues: CASWRQGYNQPQHF.

The V and J genes are TRBV10-3 and TRBJ2-2, with D perhaps TRBD2 (5 bases). The CDR3 covers 14 residues. The ends were cut back, 9 bases at V and 5 bases at J, with 16 bases in the middle. Germline loops: CDR1 ENHRY, CDR2 SYGVKD. CDR3 DNA: TGTGCCATAAAGGAGGCACCTCGGACCGGGGAGCTGTTTTTT. It yields the protein CAIKEAPRTGELFF.

J is TRBJ2-1 and V is TRBV14; the D is unclear. The CDR3 runs to 16 residues. Deletions cut 0 bases from V and 3 bases from J, with 12 bases between. Germline CDR1 and CDR2: SGHDN and FVKESK. CDR3 nucleotide sequence: TGTGCCAGCAGCCAAGATTACAACCTCGACTACAATGAGCAGTTCTTC. Amino acids: CASSQDYNLDYNEQFF.

This clone is a singleton in its sample. This chain uses TRBV7-2 with TRBJ2-1, with TRBD2 identical over 10 bases. This CDR3 has 18 residues. CDR1 is SGHTA, CDR2 FQGNSA, per germline. Unmatched junction bases numbered 11, after V lost 3 bases and J lost 3 bases. The CDR3 nucleotides read TGTGCCAGCAGCTTCCGCACAAAGACTAGCGGGCGCTACAATGAGCAGTTCTTC. Translated, it gives CASSFRTKTSGRYNEQFF.

This sequence joins TRBV11-3 and TRBJ1-1, with 7 bases lining up with TRBD1. Per the germline V gene, CDR1 is SGHNT and CDR2 is YENEEA. The CDR3 loop spans 14 amino acids. The junction had 4 bases not matched to a gene; V was cut back by 2 bases and J by 4 bases. The CDR3 DNA reads TGTGCCAGCAGCTTAAGACAGGGACCCACTGAAGCTTTCTTT. Its translation is CASSLRQGPTEAFF.

The chain recombines TRBV6-1 with TRBJ1-1; the D gene is possibly TRBD1 (6 bases). CDR1 is MNHNS, CDR2 SASEGT, per germline. V was clipped by 10 bases and J by 6 bases, with 15 bases between them. This CDR3 spans 12 amino acids. The CDR3 region is CATMGGGPEAFF. The CDR3 region has the DNA TGTGCCACCATGGGGGGGGGCCCTGAAGCTTTCTTT.

The gene calls are TRBV5-1 and TRBJ2-5, with TRBD2 matching 15 bases. J was trimmed by 0 bases and V by 0 bases; bases with no gene match: 18. CDR3 length equals 23 residues. Germline V lookup: CDR1 SGHRS, CDR2 YFSETQ. CDR3 residues: CASSLAPFGTSGGPNRYQETQYF. The CDR3 region has the DNA TGCGCCAGCAGCTTGGCCCCTTTCGGGACTAGCGGGGGGCCCAACCGATACCAAGAGACCCAGTACTTC.

This rearrangement joins TRBV4-3 to TRBJ1-2, with D maybe TRBD1 (5 bases). The CDR3 extends over 16 amino acids. Germline V gene data show CDR1 as LGHNA and CDR2 as YSLEER. The V end was cut by 1 base, the J end by 1 base, with 13 bases between. This CDR3 reads CASSQVRGDLNYGYTF. The CDR3, as DNA: TGCGCCAGCAGCCAAGTTCGGGGGGACCTTAACTATGGCTACACCTTC.

The rearrangement uses TRBV5-1 and TRBJ1-1; unclear D gene. Germline V gene lookup returns CDR1 SGHRS and CDR2 YFSETQ. V was clipped by 3 bases and J by 0 bases, with 6 bases between them. This CDR3 is built from 13 residues. CDR3 residues: CASSSGVNTEAFF. CDR3 coding DNA: TGCGCCAGCAGCTCCGGGGTGAACACTGAAGCTTTCTTT.